This T cell receptor (beta chain) appears in the sequencing data of a study of T cells in Graves' hyperthyroidism and ophthalmopathy. This clonotype was seen only a few times. Its antigen is undetermined. Looked up from germline, CDR1 is MDHEN and CDR2 is SYDVKM. V lost 10 bases and J 0 bases, leaving 16 bases between the germline ends. The CDR3 runs to 15 residues. RNA transcripts provided the source from which TCR beta CDR3 regions were amplified. HTBI primers were the set used in a first-round RT-PCR of the TCR CDR3. TCRdb recomputed calls from the multiplex PCR reads with MiXCR, one row per CDR3 protein. This sample yields 250,000 to 300,000 distinct CDR3 sequences, of which roughly 18% are seen a single time; approximately 37% belongs to the top ten. Overall study results and limits: Most thyroid clonotypes expanded above 0.001 appeared in blood too.

The study left out patients who had uncontrolled infection, other autoimmune disease, pregnancy or lactation. PBMCs were obtained from 10 ml fresh peripheral blood. The chain combines TRBV28 with TRBJ1-3, with D tentatively TRBD1 (6 bases). Source material: blood. This receptor was identified in a man aged 45 to 65 with Graves' ophthalmopathy. In nucleotides, the CDR3 is TGTGCCATAAAGGGACACTCGAGCTCTGGAAACACCATATATTTT. Its protein is CAIKGHSSSGNTIYF.